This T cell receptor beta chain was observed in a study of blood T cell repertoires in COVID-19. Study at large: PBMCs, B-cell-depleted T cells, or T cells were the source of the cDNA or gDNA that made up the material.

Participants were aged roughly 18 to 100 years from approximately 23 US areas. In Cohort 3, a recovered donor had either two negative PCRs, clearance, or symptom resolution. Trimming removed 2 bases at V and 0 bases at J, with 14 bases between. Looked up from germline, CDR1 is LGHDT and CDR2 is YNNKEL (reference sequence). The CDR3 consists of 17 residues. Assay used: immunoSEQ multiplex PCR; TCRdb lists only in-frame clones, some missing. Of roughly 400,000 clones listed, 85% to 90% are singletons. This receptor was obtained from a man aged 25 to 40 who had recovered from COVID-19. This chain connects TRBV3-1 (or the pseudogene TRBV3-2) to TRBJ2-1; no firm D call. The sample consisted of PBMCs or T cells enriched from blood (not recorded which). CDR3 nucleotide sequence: TGTGCCAGCAGCCAACTACTGCCGGTGAGCTCCTACAATGAGCAGTTCTTC. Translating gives CASSQLLPVSSYNEQFF.